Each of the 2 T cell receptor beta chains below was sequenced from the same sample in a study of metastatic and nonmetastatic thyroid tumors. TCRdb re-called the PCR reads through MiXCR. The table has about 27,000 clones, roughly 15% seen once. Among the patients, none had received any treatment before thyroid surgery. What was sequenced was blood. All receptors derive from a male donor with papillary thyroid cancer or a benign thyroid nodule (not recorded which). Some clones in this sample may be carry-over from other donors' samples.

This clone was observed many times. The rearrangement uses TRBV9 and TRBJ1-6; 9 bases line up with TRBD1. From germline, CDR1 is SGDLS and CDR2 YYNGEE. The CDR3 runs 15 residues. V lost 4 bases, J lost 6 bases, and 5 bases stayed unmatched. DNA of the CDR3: TGTGCCAGCAGCACCGGGACAGGGCGTAATTCACCCCTCCACTTT. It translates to CASSTGTGRNSPLHF.

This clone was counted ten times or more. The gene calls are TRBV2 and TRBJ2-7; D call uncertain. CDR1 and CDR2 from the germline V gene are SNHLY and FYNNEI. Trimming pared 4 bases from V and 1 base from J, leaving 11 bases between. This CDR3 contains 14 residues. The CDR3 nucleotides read TGTGCCAGCAGTGGAAGATCGGGTTCCTACGAGCAGTACTTC. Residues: CASSGRSGSYEQYF.